The clone carrying this T cell receptor (beta chain) was found many times. The data are from a study of T cells of healthy individuals. J was trimmed by 8 bases and V by 2 bases; bases with no gene match: 5. CDR3 length: 14 residues. Germline CDR1 KGHDR, CDR2 SFDVKD. TCRdb re-called the 5' RACE reads through MiXCR, storing one row per CDR3 protein. Seen here are 53,000 or so distinct CDR3 sequences, roughly 15% observed once, and the top ten hold 16%. This chain joins TRBV24-1 and TRBJ2-1, with 7 nucleotides matching TRBD2. This TCR derives from a human donor in good health. In DNA, the CDR3 is TGTGCCACCAGTGATTGGGGCGGGAGCCATGAGCAGTTCTTC. Amino acid sequence: CATSDWGGSHEQFF.